The clone carrying this T cell receptor beta chain was recorded at least ten times. The CDR3 spans 13 residues. Germline V gene data show CDR1 as DFQATT and CDR2 as SNEGSKA (reference sequence). The V and J ends lost 1 base and 1 base respectively, with 7 bases between them. This entry belongs to a study of T cell repertoires in cytomegalovirus infection. One entry per CDR3 protein, called by TCRdb with MiXCR from the reads. The table has 150,000 or so distinct CDR3 sequences, under 8% seen once. The TCR comes from a human donor in good health (CMV status not recorded). Some clones in this sample may be carry-over from other donors' samples. Sequenced material: PBMCs. The V and J genes are TRBV20-1 and TRBJ1-2; D ambiguous. CDR3 coding DNA: TGCAGTGCTAGAGCGCGGGGTAACTATGGCTACACCTTC. It is translated as CSARARGNYGYTF.